The 2 T cell receptor beta chains below were found in one sample sequenced in a study of T cell responses to AZD1222 COVID-19 vaccine. Produced via immunoSEQ multiplex PCR; TCRdb's table is partial and in-frame only. Of 65,000 or so clones detected, around 84% appear once; the ten largest clones hold more than 8.5%. The starting material was peripheral blood, obtained on day 0 of AZD1222 vaccination. All receptors derive from an adult in good health.

The CDR3 here is CASSLSEGREQYF. Written as DNA, the CDR3 is TGTGCCAGCAGCTTATCCGAGGGGCGGGAGCAGTACTTC. The chain employs TRBV7-3 and TRBJ2-7; either TRBD1 or TRBD2 may supply D (5 bases each). CDR1 and CDR2 from the germline V gene are SGHTA and FQGTGA. The CDR3 has 13 amino acids. The V gene lost 2 bases and the J gene lost 7 bases, with 12 bases spanning the gap. The entire variable domain, with the rest obtained from reference TRBV7-3 and TRBJ2-7, is as follows: GAGVSQTPSNKVTEKGKYVELRCDPISGHTALYWYRQSLGQGPEFLIYFQGTGAADDSGLPNDRFFAVRPEGSVSTLKIQRTERGDSAVYLCASSLSEGREQYFGPGTRLTVT.

V is TRBV5-8 and J is TRBJ1-6, with D hard to call. The length of the CDR3 is 15 residues. Germline loops: CDR1 SGHTS, CDR2 YDEGEE. The V and J ends lost 6 bases and 7 bases respectively, with 17 bases between them. DNA of the CDR3: TGTGCCAGCATCAATCGTAGGGTAGGAAATTCACCCCTCCACTTT. Its translation is CASINRRVGNSPLHF.